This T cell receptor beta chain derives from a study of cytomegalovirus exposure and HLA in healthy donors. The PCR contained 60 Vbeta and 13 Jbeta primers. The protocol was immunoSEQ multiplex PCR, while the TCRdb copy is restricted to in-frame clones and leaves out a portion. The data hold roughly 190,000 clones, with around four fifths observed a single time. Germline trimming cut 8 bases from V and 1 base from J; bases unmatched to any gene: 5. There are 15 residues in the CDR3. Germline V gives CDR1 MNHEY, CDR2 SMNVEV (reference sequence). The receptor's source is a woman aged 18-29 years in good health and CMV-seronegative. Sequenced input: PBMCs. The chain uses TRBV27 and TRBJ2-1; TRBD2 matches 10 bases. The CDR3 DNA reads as TGTGCCAGCTGCTCTAGCGGGGGTTCCTACAATGAGCAGTTCTTC. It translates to CASCSSGGSYNEQFF.